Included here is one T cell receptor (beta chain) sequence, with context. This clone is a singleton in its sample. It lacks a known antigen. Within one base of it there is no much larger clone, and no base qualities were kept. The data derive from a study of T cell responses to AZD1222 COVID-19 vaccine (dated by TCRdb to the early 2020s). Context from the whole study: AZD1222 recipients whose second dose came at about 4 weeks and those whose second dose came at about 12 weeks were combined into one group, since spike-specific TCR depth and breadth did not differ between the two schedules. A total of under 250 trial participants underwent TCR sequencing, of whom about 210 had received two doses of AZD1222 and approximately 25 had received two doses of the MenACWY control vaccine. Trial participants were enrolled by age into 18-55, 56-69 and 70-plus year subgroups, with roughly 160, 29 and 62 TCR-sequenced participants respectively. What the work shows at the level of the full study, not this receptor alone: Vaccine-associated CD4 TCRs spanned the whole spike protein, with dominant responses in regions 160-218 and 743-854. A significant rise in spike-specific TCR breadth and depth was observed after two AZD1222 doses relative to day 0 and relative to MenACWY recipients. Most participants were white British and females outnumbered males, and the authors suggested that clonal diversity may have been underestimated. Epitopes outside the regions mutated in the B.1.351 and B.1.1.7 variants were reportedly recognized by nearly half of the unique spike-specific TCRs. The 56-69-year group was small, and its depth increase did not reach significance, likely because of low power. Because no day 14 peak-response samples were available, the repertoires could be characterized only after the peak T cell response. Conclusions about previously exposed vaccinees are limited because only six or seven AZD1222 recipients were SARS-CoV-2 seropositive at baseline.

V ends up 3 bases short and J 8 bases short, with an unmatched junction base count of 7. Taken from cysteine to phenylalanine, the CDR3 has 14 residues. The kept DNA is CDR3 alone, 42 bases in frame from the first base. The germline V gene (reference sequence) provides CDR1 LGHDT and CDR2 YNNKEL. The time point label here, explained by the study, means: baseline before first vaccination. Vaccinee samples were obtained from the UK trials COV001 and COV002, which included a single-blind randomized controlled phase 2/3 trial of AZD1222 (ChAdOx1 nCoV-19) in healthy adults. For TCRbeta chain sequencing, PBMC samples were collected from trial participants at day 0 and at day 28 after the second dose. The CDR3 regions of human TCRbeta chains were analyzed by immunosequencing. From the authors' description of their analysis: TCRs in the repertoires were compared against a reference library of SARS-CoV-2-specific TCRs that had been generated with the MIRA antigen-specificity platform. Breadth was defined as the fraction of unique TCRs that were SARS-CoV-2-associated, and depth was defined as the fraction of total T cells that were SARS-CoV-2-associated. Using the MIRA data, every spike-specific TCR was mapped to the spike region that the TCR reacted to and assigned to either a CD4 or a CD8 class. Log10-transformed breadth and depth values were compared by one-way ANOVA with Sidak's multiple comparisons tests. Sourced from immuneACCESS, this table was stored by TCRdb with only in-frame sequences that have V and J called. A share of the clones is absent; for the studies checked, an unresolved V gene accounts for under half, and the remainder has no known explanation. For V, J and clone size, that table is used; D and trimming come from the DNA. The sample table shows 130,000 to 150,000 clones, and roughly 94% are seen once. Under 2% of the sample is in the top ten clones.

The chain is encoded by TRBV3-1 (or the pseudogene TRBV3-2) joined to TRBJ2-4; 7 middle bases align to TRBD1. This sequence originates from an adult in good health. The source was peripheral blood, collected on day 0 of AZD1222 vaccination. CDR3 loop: CASSHRQGFHIQYF. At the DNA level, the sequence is TGTGCCAGCAGCCACCGACAGGGATTCCACATTCAGTACTTC.